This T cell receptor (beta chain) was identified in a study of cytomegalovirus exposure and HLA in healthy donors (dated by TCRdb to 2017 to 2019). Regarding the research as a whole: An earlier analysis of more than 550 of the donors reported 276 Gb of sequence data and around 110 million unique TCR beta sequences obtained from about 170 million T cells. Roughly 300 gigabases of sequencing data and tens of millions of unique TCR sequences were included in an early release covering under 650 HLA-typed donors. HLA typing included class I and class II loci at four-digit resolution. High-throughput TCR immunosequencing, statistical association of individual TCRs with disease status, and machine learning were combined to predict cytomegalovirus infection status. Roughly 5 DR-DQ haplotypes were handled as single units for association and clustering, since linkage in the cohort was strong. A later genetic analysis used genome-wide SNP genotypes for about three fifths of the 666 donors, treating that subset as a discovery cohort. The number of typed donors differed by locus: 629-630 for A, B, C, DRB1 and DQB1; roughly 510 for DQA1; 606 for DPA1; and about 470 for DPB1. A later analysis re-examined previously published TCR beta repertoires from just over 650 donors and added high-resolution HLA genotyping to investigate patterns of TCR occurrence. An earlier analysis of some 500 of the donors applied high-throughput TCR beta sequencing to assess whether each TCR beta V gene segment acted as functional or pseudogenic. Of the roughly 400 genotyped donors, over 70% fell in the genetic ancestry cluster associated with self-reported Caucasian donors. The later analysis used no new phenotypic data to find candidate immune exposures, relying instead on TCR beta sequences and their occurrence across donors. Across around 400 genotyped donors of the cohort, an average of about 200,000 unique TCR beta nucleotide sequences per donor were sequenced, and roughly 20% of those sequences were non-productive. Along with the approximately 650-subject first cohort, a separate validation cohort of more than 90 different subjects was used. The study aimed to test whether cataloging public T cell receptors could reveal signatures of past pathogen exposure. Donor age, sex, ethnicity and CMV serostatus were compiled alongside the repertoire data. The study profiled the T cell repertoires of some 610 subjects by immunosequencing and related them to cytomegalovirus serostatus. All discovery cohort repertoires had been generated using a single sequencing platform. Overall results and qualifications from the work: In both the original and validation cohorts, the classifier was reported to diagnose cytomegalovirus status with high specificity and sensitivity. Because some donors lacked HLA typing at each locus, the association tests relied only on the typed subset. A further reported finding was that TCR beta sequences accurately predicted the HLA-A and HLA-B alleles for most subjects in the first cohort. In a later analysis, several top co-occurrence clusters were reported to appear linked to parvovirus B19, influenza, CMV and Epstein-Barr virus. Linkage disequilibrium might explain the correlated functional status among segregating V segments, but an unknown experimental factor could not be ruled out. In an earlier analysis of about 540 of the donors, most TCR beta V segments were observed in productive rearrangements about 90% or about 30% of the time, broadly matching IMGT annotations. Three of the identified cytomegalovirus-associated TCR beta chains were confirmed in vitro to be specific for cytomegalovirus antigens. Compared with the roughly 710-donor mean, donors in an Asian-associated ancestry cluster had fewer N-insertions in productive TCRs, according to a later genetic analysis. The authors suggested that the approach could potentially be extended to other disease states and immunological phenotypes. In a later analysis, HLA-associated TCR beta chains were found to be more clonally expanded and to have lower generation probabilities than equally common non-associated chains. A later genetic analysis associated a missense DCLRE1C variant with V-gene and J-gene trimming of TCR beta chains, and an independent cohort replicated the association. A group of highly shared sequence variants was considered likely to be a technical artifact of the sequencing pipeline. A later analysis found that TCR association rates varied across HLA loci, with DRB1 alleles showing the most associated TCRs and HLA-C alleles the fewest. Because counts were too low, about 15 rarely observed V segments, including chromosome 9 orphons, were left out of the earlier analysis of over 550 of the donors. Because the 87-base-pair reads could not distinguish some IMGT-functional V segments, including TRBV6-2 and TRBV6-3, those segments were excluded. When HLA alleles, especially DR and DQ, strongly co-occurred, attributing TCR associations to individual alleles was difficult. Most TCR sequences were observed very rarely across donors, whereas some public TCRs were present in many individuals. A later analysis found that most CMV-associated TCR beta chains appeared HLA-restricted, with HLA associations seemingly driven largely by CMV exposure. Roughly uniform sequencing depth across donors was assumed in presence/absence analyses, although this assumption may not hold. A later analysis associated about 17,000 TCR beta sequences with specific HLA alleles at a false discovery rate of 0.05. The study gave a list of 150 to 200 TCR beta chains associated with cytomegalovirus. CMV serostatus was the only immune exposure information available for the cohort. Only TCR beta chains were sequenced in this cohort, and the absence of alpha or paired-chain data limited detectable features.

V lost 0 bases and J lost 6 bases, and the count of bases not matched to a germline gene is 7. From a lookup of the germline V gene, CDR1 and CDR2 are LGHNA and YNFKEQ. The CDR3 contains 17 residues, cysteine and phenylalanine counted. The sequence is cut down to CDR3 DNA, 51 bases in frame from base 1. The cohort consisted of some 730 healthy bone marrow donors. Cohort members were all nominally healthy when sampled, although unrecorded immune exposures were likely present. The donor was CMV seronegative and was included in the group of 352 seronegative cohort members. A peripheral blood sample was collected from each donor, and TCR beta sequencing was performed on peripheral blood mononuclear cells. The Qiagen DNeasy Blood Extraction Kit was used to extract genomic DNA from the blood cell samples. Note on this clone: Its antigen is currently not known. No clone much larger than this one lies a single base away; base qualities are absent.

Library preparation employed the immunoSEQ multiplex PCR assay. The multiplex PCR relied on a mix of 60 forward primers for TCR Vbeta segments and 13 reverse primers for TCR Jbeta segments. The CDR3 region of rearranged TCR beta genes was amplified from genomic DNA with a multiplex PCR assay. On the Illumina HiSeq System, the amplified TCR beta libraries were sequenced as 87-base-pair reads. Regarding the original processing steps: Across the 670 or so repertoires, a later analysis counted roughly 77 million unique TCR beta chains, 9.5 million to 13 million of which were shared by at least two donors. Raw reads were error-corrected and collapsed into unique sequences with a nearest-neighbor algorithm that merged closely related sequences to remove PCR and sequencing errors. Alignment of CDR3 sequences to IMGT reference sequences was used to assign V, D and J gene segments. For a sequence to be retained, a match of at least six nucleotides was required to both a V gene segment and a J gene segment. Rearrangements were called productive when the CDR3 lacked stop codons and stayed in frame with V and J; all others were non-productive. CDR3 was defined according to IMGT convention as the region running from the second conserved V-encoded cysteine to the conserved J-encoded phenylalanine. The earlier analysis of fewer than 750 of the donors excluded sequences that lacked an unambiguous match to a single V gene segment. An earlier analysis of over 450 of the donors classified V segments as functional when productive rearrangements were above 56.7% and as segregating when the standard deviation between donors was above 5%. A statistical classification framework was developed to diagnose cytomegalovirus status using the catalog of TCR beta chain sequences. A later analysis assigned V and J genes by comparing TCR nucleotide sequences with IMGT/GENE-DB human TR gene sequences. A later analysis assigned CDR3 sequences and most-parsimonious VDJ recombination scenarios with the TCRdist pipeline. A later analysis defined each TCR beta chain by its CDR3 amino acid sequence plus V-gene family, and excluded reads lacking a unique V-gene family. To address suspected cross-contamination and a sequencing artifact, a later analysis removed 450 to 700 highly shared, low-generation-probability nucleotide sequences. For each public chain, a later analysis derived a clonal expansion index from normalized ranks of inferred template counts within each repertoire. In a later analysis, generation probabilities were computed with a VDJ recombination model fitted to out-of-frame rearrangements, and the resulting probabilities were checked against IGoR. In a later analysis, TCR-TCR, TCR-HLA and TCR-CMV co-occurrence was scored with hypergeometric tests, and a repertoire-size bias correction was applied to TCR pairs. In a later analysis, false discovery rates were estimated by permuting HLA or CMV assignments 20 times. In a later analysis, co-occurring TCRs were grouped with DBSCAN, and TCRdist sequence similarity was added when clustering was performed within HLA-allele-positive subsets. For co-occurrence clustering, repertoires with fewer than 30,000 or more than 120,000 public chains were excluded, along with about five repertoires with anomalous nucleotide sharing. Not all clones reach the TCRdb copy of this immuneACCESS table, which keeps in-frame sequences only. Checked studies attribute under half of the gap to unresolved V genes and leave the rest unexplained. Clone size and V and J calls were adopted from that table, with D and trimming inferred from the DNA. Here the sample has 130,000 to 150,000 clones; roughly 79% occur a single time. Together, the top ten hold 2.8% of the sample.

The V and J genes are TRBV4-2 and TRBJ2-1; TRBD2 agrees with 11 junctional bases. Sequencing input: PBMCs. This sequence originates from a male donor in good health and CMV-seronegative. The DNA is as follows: TGTGCCAGCAGCCAAGAGTACAGGACTAGCGGGTTCAATGAGCAGTTCTTC. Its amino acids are CASSQEYRTSGFNEQFF.